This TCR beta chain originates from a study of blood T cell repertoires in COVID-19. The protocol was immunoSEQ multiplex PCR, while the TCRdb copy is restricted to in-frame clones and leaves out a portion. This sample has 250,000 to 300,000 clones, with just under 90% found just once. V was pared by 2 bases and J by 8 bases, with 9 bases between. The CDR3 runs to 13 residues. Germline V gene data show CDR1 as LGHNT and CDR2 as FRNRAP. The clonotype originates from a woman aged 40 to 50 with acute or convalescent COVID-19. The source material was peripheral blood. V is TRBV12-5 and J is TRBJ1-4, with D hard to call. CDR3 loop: CASGLSPREKLFF. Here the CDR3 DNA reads TGTGCTAGTGGTTTGTCCCCCCGGGAAAAACTGTTTTTT.